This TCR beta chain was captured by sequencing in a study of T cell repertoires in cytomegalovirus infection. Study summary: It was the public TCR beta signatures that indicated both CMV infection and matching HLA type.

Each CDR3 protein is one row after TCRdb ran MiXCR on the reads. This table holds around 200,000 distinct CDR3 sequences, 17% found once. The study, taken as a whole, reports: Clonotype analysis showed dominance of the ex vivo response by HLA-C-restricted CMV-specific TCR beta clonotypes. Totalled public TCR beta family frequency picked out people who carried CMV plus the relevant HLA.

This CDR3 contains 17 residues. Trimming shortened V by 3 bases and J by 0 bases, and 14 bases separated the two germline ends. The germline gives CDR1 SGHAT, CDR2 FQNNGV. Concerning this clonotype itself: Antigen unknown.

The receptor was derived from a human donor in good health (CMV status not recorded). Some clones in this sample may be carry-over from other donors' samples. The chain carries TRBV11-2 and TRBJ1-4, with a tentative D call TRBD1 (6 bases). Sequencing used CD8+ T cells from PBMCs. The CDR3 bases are TGTGCCAGCAGCTTGGGGAGGACAGTTGCAACTAATGAAAAACTGTTTTTT. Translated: CASSLGRTVATNEKLFF.